This entry features one TCR beta chain sequence. Antigen unknown. Sequence at one end of the junction differs from germline and may be a read error. The entry originates in a study of cytomegalovirus exposure and HLA in healthy donors. Study-level findings and limits: The analysis excluded some indistinguishable V segments, including TRBV6-2 and TRBV6-3.

The CDR3 is made up of 16 amino acids. Germline CDR1 reads SSHAT; CDR2 reads FNYEAQ (reference sequence). This PCR relied on a set of 60 Vbeta primers and 13 Jbeta primers. Repertoires were generated with immunoSEQ multiplex PCR, while TCRdb's copy carries only in-frame clones and drops some. The data hold 100,000 to 150,000 clones, with around 72% observed a single time. The clonotype comes from a human donor in good health. Sequencing used PBMCs. The rearrangement joins TRBV7-7 to TRBJ2-5, with 14 bases that match TRBD2. CDR3 sequence reads: CASSRGLAGGGETQYF. CDR3 DNA: TGTGCTAGCAGCCGCGGACTAGCGGGGGGTGGGGAGACCCAGTACTTC.